Each of the 28 T cell receptor beta chains below was sequenced from the same sample in a study of shared clonotypes between healthy human individuals (TCRdb year 2020). The method behind the library was the immunoSEQ multiplex PCR assay. TCRdb stores this immuneACCESS table with in-frame sequences only. Part of the clones is absent; in the studies checked, under half of the shortfall reflects unresolved V genes, and no reason is known for the rest. A total of roughly 1,500,000 clones appear in this sample, approximately 98.5% of them only once. The leading ten clones occupy under 0.45% of the sample. The material sequenced was naive CD4+ T cells sorted from blood. The cell subset or site label of this sample denotes: CD45RA+ positively selected. These receptors all stem from a man between 25 and 39 years old in good health.

Written as DNA, the CDR3 is TGCAGTGCTAGTTTGTATCACGAGCAGTACTTC. Translation gives CSASLYHEQYF. The V and J genes are TRBV20-1 and TRBJ2-7; D is undetermined. CDR1 DFQATT and CDR2 SNEGSKA come from the germline V gene (reference sequence). The CDR3 loop spans 11 amino acids. Trimming shortened V by 3 bases and J by 5 bases, and 8 bases separated the two germline ends.

This clone was seen once. This chain links TRBV7-6 with TRBJ2-1; 16 nucleotides agree with TRBD2. With V trimmed by 3 bases and J by 9 bases, 5 bases remained unmatched. The CDR3 sequence is 16 residues long. Looked up from germline, CDR1 is SGHVS and CDR2 is FNYEAQ. In nucleotides, the CDR3 is TGTGCCAGCAGCTTGGGACTAGCGGGAGGGCCCGCTGAGCAGTTCTTC. The encoded protein is CASSLGLAGGPAEQFF.

The CDR3 nucleotides read TGTGCCAGTGCCCAGGGGGGCGCATTATACGAGCAGTACTTC. It encodes CASAQGGALYEQYF. The rearrangement uses TRBV19 and TRBJ2-7; a possible D gene is TRBD1 (7 bases). The germline V and J ends were trimmed by 8 bases and 4 bases, with 18 bases remaining between them. The CDR3 runs 14 residues. The germline CDR1 and CDR2 sequences are LNHDA and SQIVND (reference sequence).

J is TRBJ1-1 and V is TRBV6-1, with D hard to call. Germline V gives CDR1 MNHNS, CDR2 SASEGT. This CDR3 spans 13 amino acids. V was clipped by 6 bases and J by 2 bases, with 10 bases between them. The CDR3 here is CASRLKANTEAFF. In DNA, the CDR3 is TGTGCCAGCAGACTCAAGGCTAACACTGAAGCTTTCTTT.

The gene calls are TRBV9 and TRBJ1-2; TRBD1 matches 8 bases. The CDR3 loop spans 15 amino acids. CDR1 is SGDLS, CDR2 YYNGEE, per germline. The V gene end was trimmed by 1 base and the J gene end by 3 bases; junction bases not matched to a gene: 5. In DNA form, the CDR3 reads TGTGCCAGCAGCGTAACCCCAGGGGGCGACTATGGCTACACCTTC. Its protein is CASSVTPGGDYGYTF. Filled out from reference TRBV9 and TRBJ1-2, the complete variable domain reads DSGVTQTPKHLITATGQRVTLRCSPRSGDLSVYWYQQSLDQGLQFLIQYYNGEERAKGNILERFSAQQFPDLHSELNLSSLELGDSALYFCASSVTPGGDYGYTFGSGTRLTVV.

The chain is built from TRBV9 and TRBJ2-5; TRBD1 matches 11 bases. This CDR3 has 15 amino acids. The germline V gene encodes CDR1 SGDLS and CDR2 YYNGEE. The ends lost 4 bases at V and 5 bases at J; junction bases unmatched: 7. In nucleotides, the CDR3 is TGTGCCAGCAGCATGAGGACAGGGGGCCGGGAGACCCAGTACTTC. Translated: CASSMRTGGRETQYF.

The J gene is TRBJ2-3, the V gene TRBV11-2; 7 bases line up with TRBD2. Germline V gene data show CDR1 as SGHAT and CDR2 as FQNNGV. The junction had 8 bases not matched to a gene; V was cut back by 3 bases and J by 2 bases. This CDR3 has 16 amino acids. The chain's CDR3 is CASSFVAGVVTDTQYF. CDR3 in DNA: TGTGCCAGCAGCTTCGTAGCGGGCGTCGTCACAGATACGCAGTATTTT.

The chain carries TRBV5-8 and TRBJ2-3; 8 bases agree with TRBD1. Losses at the gene ends were 4 bases for V and 2 bases for J; bases not matched to a gene: 12. Germline V gene data show CDR1 as SGHTS and CDR2 as YDEGEE. The CDR3 is made up of 17 amino acids. The CDR3 sequence: CASSIGTGGGYTDTQYF. CDR3 nucleotides: TGTGCCAGCAGCATCGGGACAGGCGGCGGGTACACAGATACGCAGTATTTT.

This chain uses TRBV11-2 with TRBJ2-7; the match to TRBD1 covers 8 bases. The germline V gene has CDR1 SGHAT and CDR2 FQNNGV. V lost 2 bases to trimming and J lost 2 bases; unmatched junction nucleotides: 11. The length of the CDR3 is 17 residues. This CDR3 reads CASSLSLSRQGTYEQYF. Here the CDR3 DNA reads TGTGCCAGCAGCTTATCCCTTTCGAGACAGGGGACCTACGAGCAGTACTTC.

J is TRBJ1-5 and V is TRBV19; possibly TRBD1 for D (6 bases). The CDR3 totals 15 residues. CDR1 is LNHDA, CDR2 SQIVND, per germline (reference sequence). Between the trimmed V and J ends, which lost 6 bases and 3 bases, there was a span of 15 bases. The CDR3 spells CASSRRQATNQPQHF. CDR3 DNA sequence: TGTGCCAGTAGCCGTAGACAGGCAACCAATCAGCCCCAGCATTTT.

V and J are TRBV27 and TRBJ2-7; D call uncertain. CDR3 length: 15 amino acids. CDR1 and CDR2 from the germline V gene are MNHEY and SMNVEV (reference sequence). The V end lost 1 base, the J end lost 6 bases, and 16 bases lay between the germline ends. The CDR3 DNA reads TGTGCCAGCAGTTTATATCGCGGATTGAGCCTCGAGCAGTACTTC. Protein sequence: CASSLYRGLSLEQYF.

V usage is TRBV28 and J usage is TRBJ1-4; D gene unclear. The V end lost 3 bases, the J end lost 8 bases, and 4 bases lay between the germline ends. Germline CDR1 and CDR2: MDHEN and SYDVKM. The CDR3 runs to 11 residues. The CDR3 is CASSFWEKLFF. In nucleotides, the CDR3 is TGTGCCAGCAGTTTTTGGGAAAAACTGTTTTTT. The entire variable domain, with the rest obtained from reference TRBV28 and TRBJ1-4, is as follows: DVKVTQSSRYLVKRTGEKVFLECVQDMDHENMFWYRQDPGLGLRLIYFSYDVKMKEKGDIPEGYSVSREKKERFSLILESASTNQTSMYLCASSFWEKLFFGSGTQLSVL.

J is TRBJ2-7 and V is TRBV25-1; D might be TRBD2 (6 bases). Between the trimmed V and J ends, which lost 0 bases and 3 bases, there was a span of 9 bases. CDR3 size: 14 residues. The germline V gene has CDR1 MGHDK and CDR2 SYGVNS. The CDR3 DNA follows: TGTGCCAGCAGTGAATATCCGGGAGTCTACGAGCAGTACTTC. It translates to CASSEYPGVYEQYF.

The CDR3 loop is CASTQWPPSNQPQHF. CDR3 bases: TGTGCCAGCACCCAGTGGCCCCCGAGCAATCAGCCCCAGCATTTT. The chain has TRBV7-9 and TRBJ1-5, with D unresolved. The length of the CDR3 is 15 residues. Germline V gives CDR1 SEHNR, CDR2 FQNEAQ (reference sequence). V lost 7 bases and J 1 base, leaving 14 bases between the germline ends.

V usage is TRBV4-3 and J usage is TRBJ2-3, with D unresolved. V was trimmed by 2 bases and J by 6 bases, leaving 9 bases between them. CDR3 length: 13 residues. Germline V gene lookup returns CDR1 LGHNA and CDR2 YSLEER. CDR3 residues: CASSQSLMDTQYF. The CDR3 DNA follows: TGCGCCAGCAGCCAATCTCTCATGGATACGCAGTATTTT.

Concerning this clone itself: Additional DNA sequences in this sample encode the identical CDR3. This chain joins TRBV7-9 and TRBJ1-4; no firm D call. The length of the CDR3 is 12 residues. Trimming took 5 bases from V and 8 from J, leaving 9 bases between them. The germline CDR1 and CDR2 sequences are SEHNR and FQNEAQ (reference sequence). CDR3 DNA: TGTGCCAGCAGCCCCCGAGGGGAAAAACTGTTTTTT. It encodes CASSPRGEKLFF.

This sequence joins TRBV6-5 and TRBJ2-1; 8 bases match TRBD1. Germline V lookup: CDR1 MNHEY, CDR2 SVGAGI. With V trimmed by 4 bases and J by 6 bases, 8 bases remained unmatched. This CDR3 region has 15 residues. The CDR3: CASSWTGLKGNEQFF. The CDR3 bases are TGTGCCAGCAGTTGGACAGGGCTAAAAGGCAATGAGCAGTTCTTC.

This chain links TRBV29-1 with TRBJ1-4; D not resolved. Germline lookup yields CDR1 SQVTM and CDR2 ANQGSEA. The CDR3 sequence is 11 residues long. V was trimmed by 7 bases and J by 7 bases, leaving 10 bases between them. The CDR3 here is CSASIGEKLFF. The CDR3 DNA sequence: TGCAGCGCCTCAATTGGTGAAAAACTGTTTTTT.

The V gene is TRBV6-5, the J gene TRBJ2-1, with D possibly TRBD1 on 6 matching bases. Between the trimmed V and J ends, which lost 8 bases and 9 bases, there was a span of 23 bases. The germline V gene has CDR1 MNHEY and CDR2 SVGAGI. The CDR3 has 15 residues. The CDR3 DNA sequence: TGTGCCAGCCTCGCGACAGGCCACCCTTCGGTTGAGCAGTTCTTC. This translates into CASLATGHPSVEQFF.

This CDR3 is CASSSGTSGIPYNEQFF. CDR3 nucleotides: TGTGCCAGCAGTTCGGGGACTAGCGGGATCCCCTACAATGAGCAGTTCTTC. V gene TRBV28 combines with J gene TRBJ2-1, with 13 bases identical to TRBD2. The CDR3 extends over 17 amino acids. Losses at the gene ends were 4 bases for V and 2 bases for J; bases not matched to a gene: 5. Germline-derived CDR1 and CDR2 are MDHEN and SYDVKM.

The chain employs TRBV5-1 and TRBJ2-7; D unresolved. V gave up 0 bases and J gave up 1 base, with 8 bases separating them. Germline V CDR1 and CDR2: SGHRS, YFSETQ. The CDR3 is 14 residues long. The CDR3 sequence: CASSLAANSYEQYF. In DNA form, the CDR3 reads TGCGCCAGCAGCTTGGCTGCGAATTCCTACGAGCAGTACTTC.

The V call is TRBV28, the J call TRBJ2-7; D unresolved. Between the trimmed V and J ends, which lost 9 bases and 4 bases, there was a span of 25 bases. This CDR3 contains 16 residues. Germline loops: CDR1 MDHEN, CDR2 SYDVKM. CDR3 DNA: TGTGCCAGTTCCTCCGCGGCGGCGGAGCCCGCTTACGAGCAGTACTTC. Encoded protein: CASSSAAAEPAYEQYF.

CDR3: CASSEYRSGDEAFF. CDR3 sequence (DNA): TGTGCCAGCAGTGAATATAGATCAGGGGATGAAGCTTTCTTT. V gene TRBV25-1 combines with J gene TRBJ1-1; D is perhaps TRBD1 (6 bases). Germline CDR1 is MGHDK and CDR2 is SYGVNS. This CDR3 comprises 14 residues. Trimming took 0 bases from V and 7 from J, leaving 12 bases between them.

The genes are TRBV28 and TRBJ1-5, with 7 bases matching TRBD1. The V and J ends lost 6 bases and 5 bases, in that order; junction bases with no gene match: 4. The CDR3 has 13 amino acids. Germline-derived CDR1 and CDR2 are MDHEN and SYDVKM. CDR3 sequence reads: CASRPTGDQPQHF. CDR3 nucleotide sequence: TGTGCCAGCAGGCCTACAGGGGATCAGCCCCAGCATTTT.

The V and J genes are TRBV11-3 and TRBJ2-7; 7 positions agree with TRBD2. Germline CDR1 SGHNT, CDR2 YENEEA. The J segment lost 2 bases and the V segment lost 4 bases, leaving 2 bases of the junction unmatched. This CDR3 comprises 13 residues. CDR3 in DNA: TGTGCCAGCAGCTGGGGACTAACCTACGAGCAGTACTTC. Amino acid sequence: CASSWGLTYEQYF.

This clone was seen only once. The chain recombines TRBV18 with TRBJ2-7, with 7 bases identical to TRBD1. The CDR3 runs 15 residues. Germline trimming cut 2 bases from V and 2 bases from J; bases unmatched to any gene: 6. The germline V gene encodes CDR1 KGHSH and CDR2 LQKENI. In nucleotides, the CDR3 is TGTGCCAGCTCACCAAGTCGGACAGGACCCTACGAGCAGTACTTC. It is translated as CASSPSRTGPYEQYF.

This chain connects TRBV10-2 to TRBJ1-5, with a possible D match to TRBD1 (6 bases). The ends were cut back, 0 bases at V and 3 bases at J, with 9 bases in the middle. There are 15 residues in the CDR3. From germline, CDR1 is WSHSY and CDR2 SAAADI. Written as DNA, the CDR3 is TGCGCCAGCAGTGAGTCAGGGACAAACAATCAGCCCCAGCATTTT. Amino acid sequence: CASSESGTNNQPQHF.

The chain recombines TRBV2 with TRBJ1-2, with unresolved D. Germline-derived CDR1 and CDR2 are SNHLY and FYNNEI. CDR3 length equals 16 residues. Between the trimmed V and J ends, which lost 1 base and 0 bases, there was a span of 12 bases. Here the CDR3 DNA reads TGTGCCAGCAGTGAAGACGGCAGGCCTTCTAACTATGGCTACACCTTC. It translates to CASSEDGRPSNYGYTF.